This T cell receptor beta chain was identified in a study of blood T cell repertoires in COVID-19. Study-level information: Donors in the United States, Italy and Spain gave samples during acute or convalescent COVID-19. T cells, B-cell-depleted T cells, or PBMCs provided the cDNA or gDNA that served as material.

In the original analysis: Quantification of nucleated cells was approximated via reference gene primer amplification. The protocol was immunoSEQ multiplex PCR, while the TCRdb copy is restricted to in-frame clones and leaves out a portion. V, J and clone size are taken as reported in that table, and D and trimming were inferred from the DNA itself. Of roughly 100,000 clones listed, roughly nine tenths were seen once; the top ten hold approximately 5%. It was during active infection that Seattle patients were enrolled and then longitudinally followed. This receptor was obtained from a woman between 45 and 65 years old with COVID-19, enrolled during active disease. Sequencing was done on a sample of peripheral blood.

In DNA, the CDR3 is TGCGCCAGCAGCACAGTTGGGACTAGCATCGCAGATACGCAGTATTTT. It encodes CASSTVGTSIADTQYF. This rearrangement joins TRBV5-1 to TRBJ2-3; 9 bases are shared with TRBD2. This CDR3 has 16 residues. Trimming took 4 bases from V and 4 from J; bases not matched to a gene: 10. Germline CDR1 and CDR2: SGHRS and YFSETQ. Full variable domain (remainder filled in from reference TRBV5-1 and TRBJ2-3): KAGVTQTPRYLIKTRGQQVTLSCSPISGHRSVSWYQQTPGQGLQFLFEYFSETQRNKGNFPGRFSGRQFSNSRSEMNVSTLELGDSALYLCASSTVGTSIADTQYFGPGTRLTVL.